The next 11 T cell receptor beta chains were all read from a single sample in a study of OX40 agonist ivuxolimab in advanced cancers. Profiled with immunoSEQ multiplex PCR; TCRdb holds only in-frame clones, not every one. The table has tens of thousands of clones, 90% seen once; the top ten hold around 0.34%. This specimen was CD4+ or CD8+ T cells sorted from blood, taken in a trial of the OX40 agonist ivuxolimab. Receptors originate from an adult with an advanced solid tumor such as melanoma, head and neck, liver or kidney cancer.

This clone appeared a single time. This chain connects TRBV5-8 to TRBJ1-2, with a tentative D call TRBD1 (6 bases). The CDR3 totals 15 residues. Per the germline V gene, CDR1 is SGHTS and CDR2 is YDEGEE. Trimming removed 4 bases at V and 6 bases at J, with 19 bases between. CDR3 coding DNA: TGTGCCAGCAGCGTACATACAGGGTCCCCTAATGGCTACACCTTC. Translated, it gives CASSVHTGSPNGYTF.

The chain uses TRBV2 and TRBJ1-2; a possible D gene is TRBD1 (5 bases). Germline-derived CDR1 and CDR2 are SNHLY and FYNNEI. The V end lost 5 bases, the J end lost 3 bases, and 16 bases lay between the germline ends. This CDR3 is 15 amino acids long. CDR3 residues: CASSLRGPMDYGYTF. DNA for the CDR3: TGTGCCAGCAGTTTAAGGGGCCCTATGGACTATGGCTACACCTTC. The whole variable domain, filled in from reference TRBV2 and TRBJ1-2, reads EPEVTQTPSHQVTQMGQEVILRCVPISNHLYFYWYRQILGQKVEFLVSFYNNEISEKSEIFDDQFSVERPDGSNFTLKIRSTKLEDSAMYFCASSLRGPMDYGYTFGSGTRLTVV.

This clone showed up just a few times. V gene TRBV5-1 combines with J gene TRBJ1-6; the match to TRBD1 covers 11 bases. Per the germline V gene, CDR1 is SGHRS and CDR2 is YFSETQ. This CDR3 is built from 16 residues. The ends lost 0 bases at V and 8 bases at J; junction bases unmatched: 4. Here the CDR3 reads CASSLAGTGGDSPLHF. The CDR3 bases are TGCGCCAGCAGCTTGGCTGGGACAGGGGGGGATTCACCCCTCCACTTT.

The J gene is TRBJ1-1, the V gene TRBV21-1. TRBV21-1 is recorded as a pseudogene. The CDR3 runs to 15 residues. The CDR3 is CASSSSTGPNTEAFF. CDR3 DNA: TGTGCCAGCAGCAGCAGCACGGGACCGAACACTGAAGCTTTCTTT.

The chain recombines TRBV21-1 with TRBJ1-1. TRBV21-1 is recorded as a pseudogene. CDR3 length: 15 residues. CDR3 bases: TGTGCCAGCAGCACATCCTCGGTTACGGGAAGGGAGGCTTTCTTT. Residues: CASSTSSVTGREAFF.

V usage is TRBV5-1 and J usage is TRBJ2-4, with a tentative D call TRBD2 (7 bases). This CDR3 contains 17 residues. Germline CDR1 and CDR2: SGHRS and YFSETQ. Trimming left V 0 bases short and J 6 bases short, with 19 bases between. The CDR3 nucleotides are TGCGCCAGCAGCTTGGTGGGACTAACCCCGGGGGCAAACATTCAGTACTTC. Its protein is CASSLVGLTPGANIQYF.

This clone was observed once. CDR3 sequence: CASLPRRTDYEQYV. The CDR3 coding sequence is TGTGCCAGCTTACCAAGAAGGACAGATTACGAGCAGTACGTC. The gene calls are TRBV18 and TRBJ2-7, with D possibly being TRBD1 (6 bases). CDR3 length: 14 residues. Germline CDR1 is KGHSH and CDR2 is LQKENI.

The chain links TRBV9 to TRBJ2-3; D is perhaps TRBD1 or TRBD2 (5 bases each). This CDR3 has 17 amino acids. Germline loops: CDR1 SGDLS, CDR2 YYNGEE. The germline V and J ends were trimmed by 4 bases and 6 bases, with 24 bases remaining between them. CDR3 bases: TGTGCCAGCAGCTCTCAATCCGGACCCCGGGGCCCGGATACGCAGTATTTT. It encodes CASSSQSGPRGPDTQYF.

The chain is built from TRBV5-4 and TRBJ1-1, with D unclear. The CDR3 length is 13 residues. The ends were cut back, 1 base at V and 1 base at J, with 5 bases in the middle. The germline CDR1 and CDR2 sequences are SGHNT and YYREEE (reference sequence). DNA of the CDR3: TGTGCCAGCAGCTTGATAGGGAACACTGAAGCTTTCTTT. It encodes CASSLIGNTEAFF.

The V and J genes are TRBV6-5 and TRBJ1-2; the D gene is possibly TRBD1 (6 bases). Germline CDR1 MNHEY, CDR2 SVGAGI. V lost 5 bases and J 7 bases, leaving 14 bases between the germline ends. The CDR3 is 13 amino acids. The DNA of the CDR3 is TGTGCCAGCAGTCCGGACAGCGGCGGTGGCTACACCTTC. Amino acids: CASSPDSGGGYTF.

CDR3 protein: CASSLTGSIIFF. The CDR3 coding sequence is TGTGCCAGCAGCTTAACAGGATCCATTATTTTCTTC. V gene TRBV7-2 combines with J gene TRBJ2-1; possibly TRBD1 for D (5 bases). The CDR3 is made up of 12 amino acids. The germline V and J ends were trimmed by 2 bases and 16 bases, with 15 bases remaining between them. Germline CDR1 reads SGHTA; CDR2 reads FQGNSA. The full variable domain, in which reference TRBV7-2 and TRBJ2-1 provide the parts outside the CDR3, is GAGVSQSPSNKVTEKGKDVELRCDPISGHTALYWYRQSLGQGLEFLIYFQGNSAPDKSGLPSDRFSAERTGGSVSTLTIQRTQQEDSAVYLCASSLTGSIIFFGPGTRLTVL.